Below, 15 T cell receptor beta chains from the same sample are listed, as sequenced in a study of T cells in women clearing cervical HPV infection. This table comes from immunoSEQ multiplex PCR, and its TCRdb copy is limited to in-frame clones, with some not included. This sample contains about 22,000 clones. Specimen: blood buffy coat. The receptors were gathered from a woman aged 18 to 69 with a cervical HPV16 infection that either progressed to CIN3+ or cleared (not recorded which).

Notes on this clone: The read stops 3 residues short of the end of the CDR3; the missing end is completed from the germline J gene. The rearrangement joins TRBV19 to TRBJ1-6; D unresolved. Trimming stripped 7 bases from V and 7 bases from J, with 11 bases between. The CDR3 runs 13 residues. Germline CDR1 reads LNHDA; CDR2 reads SQIVND (reference sequence). The CDR3 sequence is CASMGSPNSPLHF. Partial CDR3 DNA: TGTGCCAGTATGGGCAGTCCCAATTCACCC.

On this clone itself: The read comes to an end 3 residues before the CDR3 does, leaving the germline J gene to fill in the end. The rearrangement uses TRBV20-1 and TRBJ1-6, with 12 bases aligning to TRBD1. V lost 2 bases, J lost 6 bases, and 5 bases stayed unmatched. Germline values: CDR1 DFQATT, CDR2 SNEGSKA (reference sequence). This CDR3 contains 16 residues. CDR3 DNA, as far as it was read: TGCAGTGCTAGACTCGGGACAGGGGGCACTAATTCACCC. Its protein product is CSARLGTGGTNSP. The entire CDR3 sequence reads CSARLGTGGTNSPLHF.

On this clone: The CDR3 extends 3 residues past the end of the read, so its final part is completed from the germline J gene. The chain is built from TRBV7-2 and TRBJ2-1, with D perhaps TRBD2 (6 bases). Trimming cost V 5 bases and J 2 bases, with 10 bases left between them. Germline V CDR1 and CDR2: SGHTA, FQGNSA. The length of the CDR3 is 14 residues. CDR3 region: CASSRGATYNEQFF. The CDR3 bases that were read are TGTGCCAGCAGCCGCGGGGCGACCTACAATGAG.

Turning to this clone: The read ends 3 residues before the CDR3 terminus; that terminus is restored from the germline J gene. The chain joins TRBV16 to TRBJ1-4; D is undetermined. The CDR3 is made up of 14 amino acids. V was cut by 6 bases and J by 4 bases, with 12 bases left in between. Looked up from germline, CDR1 is KGHSY and CDR2 is FQNENV. The sequenced CDR3 bases are TGTGCCAGCAGAAACGGACTGATTAATGAAAAA. Residues: CASRNGLINEK. The whole CDR3 reads CASRNGLINEKLFF.

In the case of this clone: The read ends 3 residues shy of where the CDR3 ends; the end is completed using the germline J gene. The chain is built from TRBV7-3 and TRBJ1-1; the D is unclear. This CDR3 region has 14 residues. Trimming pared 5 bases from V and 5 bases from J, leaving 15 bases between. Germline CDR1 SGHTA, CDR2 FQGTGA. The CDR3 sequence: CASSPSVGATEAFF. The part of the CDR3 DNA that was read is TGTGCCAGCAGCCCCTCCGTCGGTGCGACTGAA.

With regard to this clone: The read comes to an end 3 residues before the CDR3 does, leaving the germline J gene to fill in the end. The chain is built from TRBV2 and TRBJ2-5; the D is unclear. The CDR3 is 13 amino acids. V was shortened by 2 bases and J by 0 bases, with 4 bases between the two germline ends. Germline lookup yields CDR1 SNHLY and CDR2 FYNNEI. The part of the CDR3 DNA that was read is TGTGCCAGCAGTGAACAGTACCAAGAGACC. This codes for CASSEQYQET. In full, the CDR3 reads CASSEQYQETQYF.

Turning to this clone: The CDR3 goes on 3 residues after the read ends, and that part is filled in from the germline J gene. The V gene is TRBV5-1, the J gene TRBJ2-2, with unresolved D. Between the trimmed V and J ends, which lost 0 bases and 7 bases, there was a span of 4 bases. Germline CDR1 SGHRS, CDR2 YFSETQ. The CDR3 has 12 residues. Partial CDR3 DNA: TGCGCCAGCAGCTTGGCCTTCGGGGAG. Residues: CASSLAFGE. The full CDR3 sequence reads CASSLAFGELFF.

Comment on this clone: The read is 3 residues too short to cover the CDR3 end, so that end is filled in from the germline J gene. Within the sample, other DNA sequences also encode this same CDR3. The rearrangement joins TRBV7-6 to TRBJ2-1; TRBD2 aligns across 7 bases. CDR3 length: 13 residues. The ends lost 5 bases at V and 7 bases at J; junction bases unmatched: 5. Looked up from germline, CDR1 is SGHVS and CDR2 is FNYEAQ. Partial CDR3 DNA: TGTGCCAGCAGCCGGGGGGTAGGGAATGAG. Translated: CASSRGVGNE. The whole CDR3 region reads CASSRGVGNEQFF.

A note on this clone: The read terminates 3 residues ahead of where the CDR3 ends, so the germline J gene completes it. The V call is TRBV10-3, the J call TRBJ2-7, with 8 nucleotides matching TRBD1. In germline, CDR1 is ENHRY, CDR2 SYGVKD. The V and J ends lost 4 bases and 1 base, in that order; junction bases with no gene match: 6. The CDR3 contains 15 residues. Partial CDR3 DNA: TGTGCCATCAGTGCAGGGACAGGTACTTCCTACGAG. It is translated as CAISAGTGTSYE. In full, the CDR3 is CAISAGTGTSYEQYF.

CDR3 loop: CASSPEGTGYGYTF. The CDR3 bases that were read are TGTGCCAGCAGCCCCGAAGGGACAGGGTATGGC. The chain employs TRBV5-4 and TRBJ1-2, with 9 bases that match TRBD1. The sequenced fragment ends 3 residues before the CDR3 boundary, so the rest is inferred from the germline J gene. J lost 5 bases, V lost 4 bases, and 6 bases had no gene match. The CDR3 loop spans 14 amino acids. The germline V gene encodes CDR1 SGHNT and CDR2 YYREEE (reference sequence).

With regard to this clone: The read ends 3 residues shy of where the CDR3 ends; the end is completed using the germline J gene. The chain has TRBV20-1 and TRBJ2-5; the D gene is possibly TRBD2 (6 bases). The CDR3 totals 14 residues. Trimming took 6 bases from V and 4 from J, leaving 18 bases between them. CDR1 is DFQATT, CDR2 SNEGSKA, per germline (reference sequence). The sequenced part of the CDR3 DNA is TGCAGTGCCCCAGGGCCCGGAGGGGCAGAGACC. Translation gives CSAPGPGGAET. The entire CDR3 protein reads CSAPGPGGAETQYF.

Note on this clone: The CDR3 extends 3 residues past the end of the read, so its final part is completed from the germline J gene. The chain recombines TRBV19 with TRBJ1-2; D gene ambiguous. Germline CDR1 LNHDA, CDR2 SQIVND (reference sequence). CDR3 length: 14 residues. The sequenced CDR3 bases are TGTGCCAGTAGTGTTTTAATTGCTTCTATAGGC. It translates to CASSVLIASIG. The entire CDR3 protein is CASSVLIASIGYTF.

As regards this clone: The CDR3 end falls 3 residues outside the read, so it is completed with the germline J gene. J is TRBJ1-1 and V is TRBV29-1; a weak D match, TRBD1 (5 bases). Per germline, CDR1 SQVTM and CDR2 ANQGSEA. The CDR3 is 13 residues long. V shed 3 bases and J shed 4 bases, with 12 bases lying between them. The CDR3 is CSVDGGTFTEAFF. The part of the CDR3 DNA that was read is TGCAGCGTTGATGGGGGGACGTTCACTGAA.

Remarks on this clone: The CDR3 end lies 3 residues beyond the end of the read and is filled in from the germline J gene. The chain is built from TRBV28 and TRBJ2-4, with D unclear. CDR1 is MDHEN, CDR2 SYDVKM, per germline. V lost 2 bases to trimming and J lost 1 base, with 6 bases between them. This CDR3 is built from 14 residues. Here the CDR3 reads CASSLPGAKNIQYF. CDR3 bases read: TGTGCCAGCAGTTTACCCGGGGCCAAAAACATT. The full variable domain, in which reference TRBV28 and TRBJ2-4 provide the parts outside the CDR3, is DVKVTQSSRYLVKRTGEKVFLECVQDMDHENMFWYRQDPGLGLRLIYFSYDVKMKEKGDIPEGYSVSREKKERFSLILESASTNQTSMYLCASSLPGAKNIQYFGAGTRLSVL.

Comment on this clone: The CDR3 end falls 3 residues outside the read, so it is completed with the germline J gene. V gene TRBV7-3 combines with J gene TRBJ2-2; D might be TRBD2 (6 bases). The CDR3 has 15 residues. Looked up from germline, CDR1 is SGHTA and CDR2 is FQGTGA. V was trimmed by 5 bases and J by 2 bases, leaving 12 bases between them. The CDR3 DNA, read in part, is TGTGCCAGCAGCCATAGCGGACTCAACACCGGGGAG. This sequence encodes CASSHSGLNTGE. The whole CDR3 sequence is CASSHSGLNTGELFF.